Following are 27 T cell receptor beta chains from one sample sequenced in a study of identical twins. TCRdb reprocessed the 5' RACE reads via MiXCR and lists one record per CDR3 protein. This sample has 450,000 to 600,000 distinct CDR3 sequences, with around 24% found just once. Another study also made use of these data, one on yellow fever vaccine responses in identical twins.

The sequenced sample was CD4+ T cells sorted from blood. These receptors were taken from a woman younger than 30 in good health.

This clonotype came up a few times. The rearrangement links TRBV24-1 to TRBJ2-1, with 8 bases that match TRBD1. CDR1 is KGHDR, CDR2 SFDVKD, per germline. V lost 7 bases to trimming and J lost 10 bases; unmatched junction nucleotides: 14. There are 15 residues in the CDR3. CDR3 coding DNA: TGTGCCACCAGCTTCAAAGGACAGGGACGAGGGGAGCAGTTCTTC. This sequence encodes CATSFKGQGRGEQFF.

This chain links TRBV20-1 with TRBJ2-7, with D hard to call. The V end was cut by 4 bases, the J end by 2 bases, with 9 bases between. The germline V gene encodes CDR1 DFQATT and CDR2 SNEGSKA (reference sequence). The CDR3 has 12 amino acids. CDR3 protein: CSAKAQTYEQYF. CDR3 bases: TGCAGTGCTAAGGCACAAACCTACGAGCAGTACTTC.

The chain is built from TRBV18 and TRBJ2-7; D is undetermined. V shed 0 bases and J shed 2 bases, with 8 bases lying between them. The CDR3 sequence is 14 residues long. CDR1 is KGHSH and CDR2 is LQKENI in the germline V gene. The CDR3 bases are TGTGCCAGCTCACCACCGTCCAAACCCTACGAGCAGTACGTC. Its translation: CASSPPSKPYEQYV.

J is TRBJ2-7 and V is TRBV7-2; no reliable D call. The germline V and J ends were trimmed by 1 base and 2 bases, with 12 bases remaining between them. The CDR3 is made up of 15 amino acids. From germline, CDR1 is SGHTA and CDR2 FQGNSA. The CDR3 DNA follows: TGTGCCAGCAGCTTAGGAGCAGCGCAGCCCTACGAGCAGTACTTC. Residues: CASSLGAAQPYEQYF.

Only a few counts were recorded for this clonotype. The chain employs TRBV9 and TRBJ2-1; 8 bases are a match to TRBD1. The trim removed 4 bases at V and 5 bases at J, leaving 11 bases unmatched. CDR3 length equals 16 residues. Per the germline V gene, CDR1 is SGDLS and CDR2 is YYNGEE. The CDR3: CASSPWGDRPNNEQFF. The CDR3, as DNA: TGTGCCAGCAGCCCATGGGGGGACAGGCCCAACAATGAGCAGTTCTTC.

This clonotype was seen a few times. In DNA form, the CDR3 reads TGTGCCAGCAGCTTAGTGGAAAATGAAAAACTGTTTTTT. This gives the protein CASSLVENEKLFF. The chain is built from TRBV7-9 and TRBJ1-4; D gene unclear. V was cut by 1 base and J by 5 bases, with 5 bases left in between. There are 13 residues in the CDR3. Germline values: CDR1 SEHNR, CDR2 FQNEAQ (reference sequence). The full variable domain, in which reference TRBV7-9 and TRBJ1-4 provide the parts outside the CDR3, is DTGVSQNPRHKITKRGQNVTFRCDPISEHNRLYWYRQTLGQGPEFLTYFQNEAQLEKSRLLSDRFSAERPKGSFSTLEIQRTEQGDSAMYLCASSLVENEKLFFGSGTQLSVL.

This clonotype was picked up a small number of times. This chain uses TRBV5-1 with TRBJ2-1; D perhaps matches TRBD1 (5 bases). This CDR3 contains 17 residues. Trimming took 4 bases from V and 5 from J, leaving 22 bases between them. The germline V gene has CDR1 SGHRS and CDR2 YFSETQ. Written as DNA, the CDR3 is TGCGCCAGCAGCCCTCTGACCGCAGGGTTGGGTCACAATGAGCAGTTCTTC. Protein product: CASSPLTAGLGHNEQFF.

This clonotype has a count of ten or more. This chain connects TRBV5-1 to TRBJ2-3; D remains ambiguous. Germline-derived CDR1 and CDR2 are SGHRS and YFSETQ. V lost 2 bases to trimming and J lost 4 bases, with 11 bases between them. CDR3 length: 14 amino acids. The CDR3 sequence is CASSLGSAADTQYF. The CDR3, as DNA: TGCGCCAGCAGCTTAGGCTCCGCGGCAGATACGCAGTATTTT.

The chain employs TRBV7-9 and TRBJ2-2, with a possible D match to TRBD2 (6 bases). Trimming removed 2 bases from V and 3 bases from J, with 13 bases in between. There are 16 residues in the CDR3. The germline V gene encodes CDR1 SEHNR and CDR2 FQNEAQ (reference sequence). The CDR3 DNA is TGTGCCAGCAGCTTATCGCGGTCGGGGGACACCGGGGAGCTGTTTTTT. Translating gives CASSLSRSGDTGELFF.

The sample holds a few counts of this clonotype. This sequence joins TRBV20-1 and TRBJ1-2; D ambiguous. V lost 2 bases to trimming and J lost 0 bases, with 10 bases between them. The CDR3 runs to 14 residues. Germline V gives CDR1 DFQATT, CDR2 SNEGSKA (reference sequence). CDR3 sequence reads: CSARSPGTNYGYTF. As DNA, the CDR3 is TGCAGTGCTAGATCTCCGGGAACTAACTATGGCTACACCTTC.

This clonotype was observed a few times. The rearrangement joins TRBV5-1 to TRBJ2-1, with a weak D call TRBD2 (6 bases). From germline, CDR1 is SGHRS and CDR2 YFSETQ. V lost 3 bases and J lost 3, with 10 bases in between. This CDR3 spans 14 amino acids. CDR3 residues: CASSWDSDYNEQFF. The CDR3, as DNA: TGCGCCAGCAGCTGGGACTCGGACTACAATGAGCAGTTCTTC.

This clonotype was seen a handful of times. The rearrangement uses TRBV5-1 and TRBJ2-7; 10 positions match TRBD2. V lost 1 base to trimming and J lost 7 bases; unmatched junction nucleotides: 8. Germline lookup yields CDR1 SGHRS and CDR2 YFSETQ. The CDR3 is 15 residues long. DNA of the CDR3: TGCGCCAGCAGCTTGACTAGCGGGACCCGTTGGGAGCAGTACTTC. Its protein product is CASSLTSGTRWEQYF.

The chain uses TRBV10-3 and TRBJ2-3, with D perhaps TRBD1 (5 bases). Trimming removed 6 bases from V and 0 bases from J, with 10 bases in between. The CDR3 consists of 14 residues. The germline V gene encodes CDR1 ENHRY and CDR2 SYGVKD. CDR3 DNA sequence: TGTGCCATCAGCCGGACAATGAGCACAGATACGCAGTATTTT. Translating gives CAISRTMSTDTQYF.

The J gene is TRBJ2-3, the V gene TRBV2; D ambiguous. From germline, CDR1 is SNHLY and CDR2 FYNNEI. This CDR3 spans 13 amino acids. Trimming removed 6 bases at V and 2 bases at J, with 9 bases between. The CDR3 DNA follows: TGTGCCAGCAGCGCTCCCCCCACAGATACGCAGTATTTT. Its translation is CASSAPPTDTQYF.

A few counts support this clonotype. The chain employs TRBV5-1 and TRBJ1-1; D not resolved. The ends were cut back, 3 bases at V and 5 bases at J, with 11 bases in the middle. The CDR3 extends over 13 amino acids. Germline CDR1 SGHRS, CDR2 YFSETQ. CDR3 in amino acids: CASSWEGWTEAFF. The CDR3 coding sequence is TGCGCCAGCAGCTGGGAGGGATGGACTGAAGCTTTCTTT. The full variable domain, with the rest looked up from reference TRBV5-1 and TRBJ1-1, is KAGVTQTPRYLIKTRGQQVTLSCSPISGHRSVSWYQQTPGQGLQFLFEYFSETQRNKGNFPGRFSGRQFSNSRSEMNVSTLELGDSALYLCASSWEGWTEAFFGQGTRLTVV.

The chain couples TRBV2 to TRBJ2-7; D unresolved. The V end lost 3 bases, the J end lost 0 bases, and 9 bases lay between the germline ends. The CDR3 runs to 14 residues. The V gene's germline CDR1 is SNHLY and CDR2 FYNNEI. The chain's CDR3 is CASSDVWSSYEQYF. In DNA, the CDR3 is TGTGCCAGCAGTGACGTTTGGAGCTCCTACGAGCAGTACTTC.

This clonotype was recorded many times. The chain joins TRBV20-1 to TRBJ2-1; D may be TRBD1 or TRBD2 (5 bases each). CDR3 length equals 13 residues. Trimming cost V 6 bases and J 8 bases, with 17 bases left between them. Germline CDR1 reads DFQATT; CDR2 reads SNEGSKA (reference sequence). This CDR3 is CSAPGRIWDEQFF. The CDR3 region has the DNA TGCAGTGCCCCGGGACGGATCTGGGATGAGCAGTTCTTC.

The chain recombines TRBV18 with TRBJ1-1; D unclear. Germline lookup yields CDR1 KGHSH and CDR2 LQKENI. The V and J ends lost 0 bases and 4 bases respectively, with 9 bases between them. The CDR3 runs 14 residues. CDR3 nucleotides: TGTGCCAGCTCACCACCGGCGGAGGGCACTGAAGCTTTCTTT. It translates to CASSPPAEGTEAFF.

The J gene is TRBJ2-3, the V gene TRBV27; 10 nucleotides agree with TRBD2. Trimming cost V 3 bases and J 7 bases; bases outside gene matches: 7. The CDR3 is 15 residues long. CDR1 MNHEY and CDR2 SMNVEV come from the germline V gene (reference sequence). This chain's CDR3 is CASSLGGLAWNTQYF. CDR3 sequence (DNA): TGTGCCAGCAGTTTGGGGGGACTAGCGTGGAATACGCAGTATTTT.

This clonotype occurred a few times. The chain recombines TRBV3-1 with TRBJ1-6; TRBD1 agrees at 8 bases. The CDR3 has 14 residues. Germline V CDR1 and CDR2: LGHDT, YNNKEL (reference sequence). With 3 bases clipped from V and 10 bases from J, the junction kept 5 bases outside the gene matches. For the CDR3, the DNA is TGTGCCAGCAGCCAGTCGGACAGGGCGTCACCCCTCCACTTT. It is translated as CASSQSDRASPLHF.

The rearrangement links TRBV20-1 to TRBJ2-3; 8 bases are a match to TRBD2. The CDR3 extends over 15 amino acids. Germline CDR1 is DFQATT and CDR2 is SNEGSKA (reference sequence). Trimming at V came to 0 bases and at J to 4 bases, leaving 6 bases not matched to a gene. In DNA form, the CDR3 reads TGCAGTGCTAGAGATAAAAGCGGGAGCGCAGATACGCAGTATTTT. This codes for CSARDKSGSADTQYF.

V and J are TRBV20-1 and TRBJ2-1; 12 bases line up with TRBD2. CDR3 length: 16 amino acids. Germline CDR1 reads DFQATT; CDR2 reads SNEGSKA (reference sequence). V was pared by 3 bases and J by 5 bases, with 8 bases of the junction left unmatched. The CDR3 DNA reads as TGCAGTGCTAGGGCAAGACTAGCGGGGGCCAACAATGAGCAGTTCTTC. Its protein is CSARARLAGANNEQFF.

The CDR3 sequence is CSARDQQADTDTQYF. The DNA of the CDR3 is TGCAGTGCTAGAGATCAGCAGGCTGACACAGATACGCAGTATTTT. V gene TRBV20-1 combines with J gene TRBJ2-3; D ambiguous. Germline V gene data show CDR1 as DFQATT and CDR2 as SNEGSKA (reference sequence). V shed 0 bases and J shed 2 bases, with 12 bases lying between them. This CDR3 is built from 15 residues.

This clonotype was detected only a few times. This chain connects TRBV7-8 to TRBJ2-7; D call uncertain. The CDR3 has 14 amino acids. The V end was cut by 5 bases, the J end by 2 bases, with 13 bases between. Germline V gene sequence: CDR1 SGHVS, CDR2 FQNEAQ. CDR3 loop: CASSQDHSAYEQYV. The CDR3 bases are TGTGCCAGCAGCCAGGACCATTCGGCCTACGAGCAGTACGTC.

The V call is TRBV5-1, the J call TRBJ2-3; D gene unclear. The CDR3 extends over 14 amino acids. Between the trimmed V and J ends, which lost 0 bases and 6 bases, there was a span of 11 bases. The V gene's germline CDR1 is SGHRS and CDR2 YFSETQ. This CDR3 is CASSLEGSRDTQYF. In DNA form, the CDR3 reads TGCGCCAGCAGCTTGGAGGGTAGTAGGGATACGCAGTATTTT. The full variable domain, with the rest looked up from reference TRBV5-1 and TRBJ2-3, is KAGVTQTPRYLIKTRGQQVTLSCSPISGHRSVSWYQQTPGQGLQFLFEYFSETQRNKGNFPGRFSGRQFSNSRSEMNVSTLELGDSALYLCASSLEGSRDTQYFGPGTRLTVL.

V usage is TRBV5-1 and J usage is TRBJ1-6; D is unclear. Per germline, CDR1 SGHRS and CDR2 YFSETQ. Trimming cost V 1 base and J 4 bases, with 9 bases left between them. This CDR3 has 15 residues. This CDR3 is CASSLTGEYNSPLHF. CDR3 DNA sequence: TGCGCCAGCAGCTTGACCGGGGAGTATAATTCACCCCTCCACTTT.

The chain uses TRBV6-1 and TRBJ2-7; no reliable D call. Trimming stripped 2 bases from V and 7 bases from J, with 9 bases between. Germline values: CDR1 MNHNS, CDR2 SASEGT. The CDR3 totals 12 residues. CDR3 coding DNA: TGTGCCAGCAGTGAAAGTCTTGGGGAGCAGTACGTC. Protein product: CASSESLGEQYV.